These 15 T cell receptor beta chains were all obtained from the same sample, sequenced in a study of cytomegalovirus exposure and HLA in healthy donors. The PCR contained 60 Vbeta and 13 Jbeta primers. Using immunoSEQ multiplex PCR, the repertoire was profiled, and TCRdb retains in-frame clones only, with some absent. The sample holds roughly 120,000 clones, 80% seen once. The sequenced sample was PBMCs. The origin of the receptors is a male donor in good health and CMV-seronegative.

The chain links TRBV5-4 to TRBJ2-7; 12 nucleotides line up with TRBD2. CDR3 length: 16 amino acids. CDR1 and CDR2 from the germline V gene are SGHNT and YYREEE (reference sequence). J gave up 3 bases and V 2 bases, and 6 bases lay outside the gene matches. CDR3 DNA sequence: TGTGCCAGCAGCTTTGAACTAGCGGGAGGCAACTACGAGCAGTACTTC. Its translation is CASSFELAGGNYEQYF.

The rearrangement links TRBV7-8 to TRBJ1-1; D perhaps matches TRBD1 (5 bases). Germline CDR1 and CDR2: SGHVS and FQNEAQ. The CDR3 totals 15 residues. Trimming removed 2 bases from V and 4 bases from J, with 14 bases in between. The CDR3 DNA reads TGTGCCAGCAGCTTATGGAGGTGGGGGGGCACTGAAGCTTTCTTT. Translating gives CASSLWRWGGTEAFF.

V and J are TRBV11-3 and TRBJ2-3; D is unclear. V gave up 0 bases and J gave up 8 bases, with 9 bases separating them. The CDR3 is 13 amino acids. Germline assignment: CDR1 SGHNT and CDR2 YENEEA. The CDR3 sequence: CASSLDFRGTQYF. CDR3 in DNA: TGTGCCAGCAGCTTAGATTTCCGAGGTACGCAGTATTTT.

The V call is TRBV6-5, the J call TRBJ2-7; 8 bases are shared with TRBD2. This CDR3 comprises 14 residues. V was pared by 6 bases and J by 6 bases, with 10 bases of the junction left unmatched. Germline V gene sequence: CDR1 MNHEY, CDR2 SVGAGI. The CDR3 sequence is CASSPGLEGLEQYF. In DNA, the CDR3 is TGTGCCAGCAGCCCGGGACTAGAAGGCCTCGAGCAGTACTTC.

Here the CDR3 DNA reads TGTGCCAGCAGCCCGCTAGCGGGAGATCCCCCCGTCGAGCAGTACTTC. It encodes CASSPLAGDPPVEQYF. This chain joins TRBV7-9 and TRBJ2-7, with 10 bases that match TRBD2. Germline V gene data show CDR1 as SEHNR and CDR2 as FQNEAQ (reference sequence). The CDR3 extends over 16 amino acids. V lost 5 bases, J lost 6 bases, and 13 bases stayed unmatched.

The rearrangement joins TRBV5-1 to TRBJ1-1, with unresolved D. The germline V and J ends were trimmed by 0 bases and 4 bases, with 10 bases remaining between them. The CDR3 length is 14 residues. Germline-derived CDR1 and CDR2 are SGHRS and YFSETQ. CDR3 bases: TGCGCCAGCAGCTTGGATTATAGGAGCACTGAAGCTTTCTTT. Protein product: CASSLDYRSTEAFF. The whole variable domain, remainder taken from reference TRBV5-1 and TRBJ1-1, is KAGVTQTPRYLIKTRGQQVTLSCSPISGHRSVSWYQQTPGQGLQFLFEYFSETQRNKGNFPGRFSGRQFSNSRSEMNVSTLELGDSALYLCASSLDYRSTEAFFGQGTRLTVV.

V usage is TRBV10-2 and J usage is TRBJ1-4; 10 bases line up with TRBD1. Germline CDR1 reads WSHSY; CDR2 reads SAAADI. CDR3 length: 16 residues. The V gene end was trimmed by 3 bases and the J gene end by 6 bases; junction bases not matched to a gene: 7. In DNA, the CDR3 is TGCGCCAGCAGTGATCCGACAGGGGGCGCCTATGAAAAACTGTTTTTT. It translates to CASSDPTGGAYEKLFF.

This clone turned up a few times. The CDR3 sequence is CASRSGTGGASGYTF. In DNA form, the CDR3 reads TGTGCCAGTAGGTCCGGGACAGGGGGGGCAAGTGGCTACACCTTC. This chain joins TRBV19 and TRBJ1-2; TRBD1 agrees at 11 bases. V gave up 6 bases and J gave up 7 bases; unmatched junction bases: 10. Germline V gives CDR1 LNHDA, CDR2 SQIVND (reference sequence). The CDR3 has 15 residues. Variable domain in full (rest from reference TRBV19 and TRBJ1-2): DGGITQSPKYLFRKEGQNVTLSCEQNLNHDAMYWYRQDPGQGLRLIYYSQIVNDFQKGDIAEGYSVSREKKESFPLTVTSAQKNPTAFYLCASRSGTGGASGYTFGSGTRLTVV.

This chain links TRBV15 with TRBJ2-4; D possibly corresponds to TRBD2 (5 bases). This CDR3 has 14 residues. Trimming took 0 bases from V and 5 from J, leaving 8 bases between them. Germline V CDR1 and CDR2: LNHNV, YYDKDF (reference sequence). As DNA, the CDR3 is TGTGCCACCAGCAGAGATCCAGCGGAAAACATTCAGTACTTC. It translates to CATSRDPAENIQYF.

This chain connects TRBV7-9 to TRBJ2-7, with 8 bases that match TRBD1. The germline CDR1 and CDR2 sequences are SEHNR and FQNEAQ (reference sequence). CDR3 size: 15 residues. V lost 4 bases, J lost 5 bases, and 10 bases stayed unmatched. CDR3 amino acids: CASSSPGQGRDEQYF. Written as DNA, the CDR3 is TGTGCCAGCAGCTCCCCAGGACAGGGTCGGGACGAGCAGTACTTC.

V gene TRBV7-8 combines with J gene TRBJ1-1; 9 bases agree with TRBD1. J was trimmed by 8 bases and V by 5 bases; bases with no gene match: 15. CDR1 is SGHVS, CDR2 FQNEAQ, per germline. The CDR3 totals 16 residues. The CDR3 region is CASSPQGALVLEEAFF. CDR3 bases: TGTGCCAGCAGCCCACAGGGGGCCCTAGTTTTGGAGGAAGCTTTCTTT.

This clone was seen only once. This sequence joins TRBV10-3 and TRBJ2-1, with TRBD2 as a possible D gene (6 bases). CDR1 and CDR2 from the germline V gene are ENHRY and SYGVKD. The CDR3 consists of 14 residues. Trimming removed 8 bases from V and 3 bases from J, with 14 bases in between. CDR3 region: CAILGVEGYNEQFF. The CDR3 DNA sequence: TGTGCCATCCTTGGGGTGGAGGGCTACAATGAGCAGTTCTTC.

The chain is built from TRBV6-6 and TRBJ1-4, with D possibly matching TRBD1 (6 bases). In germline, CDR1 is MNHNY, CDR2 SVGAGI (reference sequence). The ends were cut back, 5 bases at V and 8 bases at J, with 21 bases in the middle. This CDR3 has 16 residues. In DNA, the CDR3 is TGTGCCAGCAGTACGCTCTGGGGGGGGGCGGACGAAAAACTGTTTTTT. Amino acid sequence: CASSTLWGGADEKLFF.

This clone has a handful of counts. This chain uses TRBV5-6 with TRBJ2-1, with a possible D match to TRBD1 (5 bases). Germline values: CDR1 SGHDT, CDR2 YYEEEE. The CDR3 has 15 residues. V was cut by 2 bases and J by 0 bases, with 9 bases left in between. The CDR3 coding sequence is TGTGCCAGCAGCTTTGGGGCGAGCTCCTACAATGAGCAGTTCTTC. Its protein is CASSFGASSYNEQFF. The whole variable domain, filled in from reference TRBV5-6 and TRBJ2-1, reads DAGVTQSPTHLIKTRGQQVTLRCSPKSGHDTVSWYQQALGQGPQFIFQYYEEEERQRGNFPDRFSGHQFPNYSSELNVNALLLGDSALYLCASSFGASSYNEQFFGPGTRLTVL.

The chain combines TRBV7-8 with TRBJ1-2; possibly TRBD1 for D (5 bases). Trimming removed 1 base from V and 7 bases from J, with 13 bases in between. Germline lookup yields CDR1 SGHVS and CDR2 FQNEAQ. This CDR3 is built from 14 residues. The CDR3 reads CASSLVWGDVGYTF. CDR3 bases: TGTGCCAGCAGCTTAGTTTGGGGCGATGTTGGCTACACCTTC.